These 31 T cell receptor beta chains were sequenced from one sample in a study of T cells in Graves' hyperthyroidism and ophthalmopathy. Regions amplified from RNA transcripts were the TCR beta CDR3 regions. The HTBI set primed first-round TCR CDR3 RT-PCR. In TCRdb, the multiplex PCR reads were re-called with MiXCR into one record per CDR3 protein. Found here are roughly 650,000 distinct CDR3 sequences, roughly a sixth of them singletons; the top ten hold 3% to 4%. Sequencing was carried out using blood. The receptor source for this set is a woman aged 40-49 years with Graves' ophthalmopathy.

V and J are TRBV4-2 and TRBJ1-1; D is unclear. Germline V CDR1 and CDR2: LGHNA, YNFKEQ. CDR3 size: 18 residues. Trimming took off 0 bases at V and 1 base at J, with 18 bases between the two ends. Here the CDR3 DNA reads TGTGCCAGCAGCCAAGATAGGGTAAGGCGTCCCTCGAACACTGAAGCTTTCTTT. Its translation is CASSQDRVRRPSNTEAFF.

This chain joins TRBV6-5 and TRBJ1-4, with D tentatively TRBD1 (5 bases). CDR3 length: 15 residues. The ends were cut back, 0 bases at V and 5 bases at J, with 10 bases in the middle. CDR1 and CDR2 (germline): MNHEY, SVGAGI. The CDR3 sequence is CASSYSSRENEKLFF. The CDR3 nucleotides are TGTGCCAGCAGTTACTCCTCCAGGGAGAATGAAAAACTGTTTTTT.

Ten or more counts support this clonotype. The CDR3 spells CATSAASLTAGGSAYNEQFF. CDR3 nucleotides: TGTGCCACCAGTGCAGCCTCTCTAACGGCGGGAGGGTCGGCCTACAATGAGCAGTTCTTC. The chain joins TRBV24-1 to TRBJ2-1; 9 bases agree with TRBD2. This CDR3 contains 20 residues. Trimming cost V 5 bases and J 2 bases; bases outside gene matches: 18. Germline V CDR1 and CDR2: KGHDR, SFDVKD.

This clonotype was found a few times. V is TRBV6-1 and J is TRBJ2-3, with 11 nucleotides matching TRBD1. This CDR3 spans 18 amino acids. The germline V gene encodes CDR1 MNHNS and CDR2 SASEGT. V dropped 5 bases and J dropped 4; count of bases not matched to a gene: 14. In DNA, the CDR3 is TGTGCCAGCAGTCCGACGGGATACGGGACAGGGGGTGCAGATACGCAGTATTTT. Amino acids: CASSPTGYGTGGADTQYF.

Notes on this clonotype: A junction boundary mismatches the germline segment, possibly from a read error. CDR3 nucleotide sequence: TGTGCCAGCAGTGGAGCGGAGGAAGGGGAACTGTTTTTT. Amino acids: CASSGAEEGELFF. V gene TRBV2 combines with J gene TRBJ2-2; D might be TRBD1 or TRBD2, each matching 5 bases. The CDR3 totals 13 residues. Germline CDR1 is SNHLY and CDR2 is FYNNEI.

The J gene is TRBJ1-4, the V gene TRBV19; D possibly corresponds to TRBD1 (6 bases). Trimming left V 5 bases short and J 4 bases short, with 14 bases between. Germline V lookup: CDR1 LNHDA, CDR2 SQIVND (reference sequence). The CDR3 loop spans 15 amino acids. CDR3 DNA sequence: TGTGCCAGTAGTCCCACCGACAGGTATAATGAAAAACTGTTTTTT. It is translated as CASSPTDRYNEKLFF.

As to this clonotype: Compared with germline, one end of the junction differs, possibly owing to a read error. The chain combines TRBV7-9 with TRBJ2-2; 9 bases align to TRBD2. The CDR3 is 15 residues long. Germline V gene lookup returns CDR1 SEHNR and CDR2 FQNEAQ (reference sequence). CDR3 DNA: TGTGTCAGCAGCAGCCTAGCGGGGCCCAATGGGGAGCTGTTTTTT. Translated: CVSSSLAGPNGELFF. The full variable domain, rest sourced from reference TRBV7-9 and TRBJ2-2, is DTGVSQNPRHKITKRGQNVTFRCDPISEHNRLYWYRQTLGQGPEFLTYFQNEAQLEKSRLLSDRFSAERPKGSFSTLEIQRTEQGDSAMYLCVSSSLAGPNGELFFGEGSRLTVL.

V is TRBV18 and J is TRBJ2-1, with 7 bases matching TRBD2. In germline, CDR1 is KGHSH, CDR2 LQKENI. V trimming: 6 bases; J trimming: 7 bases; junction bases outside the gene matches: 9. The CDR3 is 14 amino acids. The CDR3 spells CASSQQEGGNEQFF. DNA of the CDR3: TGTGCCAGCTCCCAGCAAGAGGGAGGGAATGAGCAGTTCTTC.

At least ten counts were recorded for this clonotype. The V call is TRBV2, the J call TRBJ1-2; no clear D. V lost 3 bases to trimming and J lost 1 base, with 9 bases between them. The CDR3 sequence is 14 residues long. Germline CDR1 is SNHLY and CDR2 is FYNNEI. This chain's CDR3 is CASSENSFNYGYTF. The DNA of the CDR3 is TGTGCCAGCAGTGAGAACAGCTTTAACTATGGCTACACCTTC.

This clonotype was seen only a few times. This chain uses TRBV20-1 with TRBJ2-6; D is uncertain. Trimming cost V 1 base and J 0 bases, with 7 bases left between them. The CDR3 has 15 amino acids. Germline values: CDR1 DFQATT, CDR2 SNEGSKA (reference sequence). CDR3 sequence (DNA): TGCAGTGCTAGAGGGCGGACCTCTGGGGCCAACGTCCTGACTTTC. Translating it yields CSARGRTSGANVLTF.

This clonotype was counted ten times or more. The chain employs TRBV6-1 and TRBJ2-7; D possibly corresponds to TRBD2 (6 bases). The CDR3 sequence is 14 residues long. Germline V gives CDR1 MNHNS, CDR2 SASEGT. V lost 5 bases and J 0 bases, leaving 11 bases between the germline ends. The CDR3 region is CASSFSGASYEQYF. Written as DNA, the CDR3 is TGTGCCAGCAGTTTTAGCGGAGCCTCCTACGAGCAGTACTTC.

The chain carries TRBV2 and TRBJ2-5, with D perhaps matching TRBD2 (5 bases). Germline V gives CDR1 SNHLY, CDR2 FYNNEI. This CDR3 is built from 17 residues. Trimming took 0 bases from V and 6 from J, leaving 20 bases between them. CDR3 protein: CASSEALSPPGGQTQYF. In DNA, the CDR3 is TGTGCCAGCAGTGAAGCGCTTAGCCCCCCGGGCGGGCAGACCCAGTACTTC.

This clonotype has a count of ten or more. The chain uses TRBV11-2 and TRBJ2-1, with TRBD2 identical over 9 bases. Unmatched junction bases numbered 8, after V lost 5 bases and J lost 9 bases. CDR1 and CDR2 from the germline V gene are SGHAT and FQNNGV. The CDR3 contains 14 residues. CDR3: CASSPGLARSEQFF. CDR3 DNA sequence: TGTGCCAGCAGCCCCGGACTAGCGAGGAGTGAGCAGTTCTTC.

This clonotype has a count of ten or more. The J gene is TRBJ2-1, the V gene TRBV6-1; 12 bases map to TRBD1. The V gene end was trimmed by 6 bases and the J gene end by 8 bases; junction bases not matched to a gene: 2. Germline lookup yields CDR1 MNHNS and CDR2 SASEGT. This CDR3 has 13 amino acids. CDR3 nucleotide sequence: TGTGCCAGCAGGGGGACAGGGGGCGATGAGCAGTTCTTC. Its protein product is CASRGTGGDEQFF.

The sample holds one count of this clonotype. With a much larger clone just one base away, this may be a read error. This rearrangement joins TRBV12-3 or TRBV12-4 to TRBJ2-7, with D hard to call. The V end lost 8 bases, the J end lost 4 bases, and 12 bases lay between the germline ends. The CDR3 runs to 12 residues. CDR3 region: CASGWTEYEQYF. For the CDR3, the DNA is TGTGCCAGCGGCTGGACCGAGTACGAGCAGTACTTC.

V gene TRBV7-9 combines with J gene TRBJ1-5; TRBD1 matches at 9 bases. Germline V CDR1 and CDR2: SEHNR, FQNEAQ (reference sequence). V shed 4 bases and J 7 bases; nucleotides not matched to a gene: 17. The CDR3 has 18 amino acids. This chain's CDR3 is CASSSPLGRDRDGQPQHF. The CDR3, as DNA: TGTGCCAGCAGCTCACCGCTTGGCCGGGACAGGGATGGGCAGCCCCAGCATTTT.

Ten or more counts support this clonotype. This chain links TRBV20-1 with TRBJ2-1; 9 bases are a match to TRBD2. CDR3 size: 16 residues. Trimming cost V 4 bases and J 6 bases; bases outside gene matches: 13. Looked up from germline, CDR1 is DFQATT and CDR2 is SNEGSKA (reference sequence). The CDR3 sequence: CSAISGSTSGTNEQFF. CDR3 DNA sequence: TGCAGTGCTATATCGGGTTCGACTAGCGGAACCAATGAGCAGTTCTTC.

V and J are TRBV12-3 or TRBV12-4 and TRBJ2-6, with TRBD1 matching over 7 bases. This CDR3 is built from 17 residues. Germline trimming cut 2 bases from V and 0 bases from J; bases unmatched to any gene: 4. CDR3 in amino acids: CASSLRAGGSGANVLTF. The CDR3 nucleotides read TGTGCCAGCAGTTTACGGGCAGGGGGCTCTGGGGCCAACGTCCTGACTTTC.

This clonotype was counted only a few times. This chain uses TRBV10-3 with TRBJ2-3, with D uncertain. The CDR3 consists of 13 residues. Germline assignment: CDR1 ENHRY and CDR2 SYGVKD. Between the trimmed V and J ends, which lost 6 bases and 6 bases, there was a span of 13 bases. CDR3 region: CAIRRPPDDTQYF. CDR3 in DNA: TGTGCCATCAGAAGACCCCCCGACGATACGCAGTATTTT.

This clonotype was recorded many times. This chain joins TRBV27 and TRBJ2-3; D uncertain. V was trimmed by 6 bases and J by 0 bases, leaving 16 bases between them. Germline V gene lookup returns CDR1 MNHEY and CDR2 SMNVEV (reference sequence). The CDR3 has 16 residues. CDR3: CASSPLPGTSTDTQYF. The CDR3 DNA reads TGTGCCAGCAGCCCCCTCCCGGGTACTAGCACAGATACGCAGTATTTT.

The J gene is TRBJ1-3, the V gene TRBV6-2 or TRBV6-3, with TRBD1 matching 7 bases. Germline V gene data show CDR1 as MNHEY and CDR2 as SVGEGT. The V gene end was trimmed by 2 bases and the J gene end by 2 bases; junction bases not matched to a gene: 3. The CDR3 sequence is 15 residues long. CDR3 amino acids: CASSYAGGTGNTIYF. DNA for the CDR3: TGTGCCAGCAGTTACGCAGGGGGGACTGGAAACACCATATATTTT.

This clonotype was observed at least ten times. The chain combines TRBV6-2 or TRBV6-3 with TRBJ1-1; no definite D call. V was shortened by 3 bases and J by 2 bases, with 4 bases between the two germline ends. Looked up from germline, CDR1 is MNHEY and CDR2 is SVGEGT. The CDR3 is 12 amino acids. CDR3 amino acids: CASSYLNTEAFF. The CDR3 DNA reads as TGTGCCAGCAGTTATCTAAACACTGAAGCTTTCTTT.

The chain has TRBV7-9 and TRBJ1-2, with no clear D. V shed 4 bases and J shed 4 bases, with 7 bases lying between them. The CDR3 totals 12 residues. Germline V gene lookup returns CDR1 SEHNR and CDR2 FQNEAQ (reference sequence). CDR3 nucleotides: TGTGCCAGCAGCTCCCAGACCTATGGCTACACCTTC. As protein: CASSSQTYGYTF.

This clonotype appeared many times. The J gene is TRBJ2-5, the V gene TRBV12-5; D is uncertain. Trimming took 1 base from V and 4 from J, leaving 7 bases between them. Per germline, CDR1 LGHNT and CDR2 FRNRAP. CDR3 length: 13 amino acids. CDR3 region: CASGLGPGETQYF. The CDR3 DNA sequence: TGTGCTAGTGGTTTGGGGCCTGGAGAGACCCAGTACTTC.

This chain joins TRBV12-3 or TRBV12-4 and TRBJ2-7, with D possibly being TRBD1 (5 bases). V was trimmed by 7 bases and J by 2 bases, leaving 9 bases between them. This CDR3 is 12 amino acids long. The CDR3 reads CASTDRTYEQYF. The CDR3 DNA sequence: TGTGCCAGCACCGACAGAACCTACGAGCAGTACTTC.

Many counts were recorded for this clonotype. The rearrangement uses TRBV12-3 or TRBV12-4 and TRBJ2-2; 13 bases are shared with TRBD2. CDR3 length: 18 amino acids. Trimming removed 6 bases from V and 8 bases from J; junction bases left unmatched: 15. The CDR3: CASSRPGLAGDGSGELFF. The CDR3, as DNA: TGTGCCAGCAGCCGACCCGGACTAGCGGGAGATGGTTCGGGGGAGCTGTTTTTT.

This clonotype was picked up a small number of times. The chain joins TRBV25-1 to TRBJ2-1; D uncertain. V was clipped by 4 bases and J by 4 bases, with 14 bases between them. Germline CDR1 and CDR2: MGHDK and SYGVNS. The CDR3 sequence is 15 residues long. The CDR3 DNA reads TGTGCCAGCAGTGGAAGCATTTCGGCGTACAATGAGCAGTTCTTC. Translation gives CASSGSISAYNEQFF.

This clonotype has at least ten counts. In nucleotides, the CDR3 is TGTGCCAGCAGCCTCACGAGGGATAGCATAGAGACCCAGTACTTC. Its protein product is CASSLTRDSIETQYF. This chain links TRBV6-1 with TRBJ2-5; possible D gene TRBD2, 5 bases. This CDR3 comprises 15 residues. V shed 6 bases and J shed 4 bases, with 18 bases lying between them. Per the germline V gene, CDR1 is MNHNS and CDR2 is SASEGT.

In this sample, this clonotype turned up many times. This sequence joins TRBV18 and TRBJ2-3, with D possibly TRBD2 on 5 matching bases. Germline V lookup: CDR1 KGHSH, CDR2 LQKENI. This CDR3 comprises 15 residues. V was shortened by 0 bases and J by 3 bases, with 10 bases between the two germline ends. The CDR3: CASSPPSSSTDTQYF. As DNA, the CDR3 is TGTGCCAGCTCACCACCGTCTAGCAGTACAGATACGCAGTATTTT.

This rearrangement joins TRBV18 to TRBJ2-1, with unresolved D. Trimming took off 1 base at V and 6 bases at J, with 10 bases between the two ends. The CDR3 spans 14 residues. The germline V gene encodes CDR1 KGHSH and CDR2 LQKENI. The CDR3 nucleotides read TGTGCCAGCTCACCACAGGCAGGAAGCAATGAGCAGTTCTTC. The encoded protein is CASSPQAGSNEQFF.

In its sample, this clonotype was seen many times. The chain recombines TRBV11-2 with TRBJ2-2; TRBD2 aligns across 10 bases. Trimming cost V 5 bases and J 7 bases; bases outside gene matches: 7. This CDR3 is 15 amino acids long. In germline, CDR1 is SGHAT, CDR2 FQNNGV. CDR3 nucleotide sequence: TGTGCCAGCAGCCCGGTGGCTAGCGGGAGCGGGGAGCTGTTTTTT. Protein sequence: CASSPVASGSGELFF.